Shown below are 26 T cell receptor beta chains from a single sample sequenced in a study of T cells in women clearing cervical HPV infection. Measured with immunoSEQ multiplex PCR; TCRdb has only the in-frame clones, and not every one. The sample totals about 20,000 clones. The specimen sequenced was blood buffy coat. Receptors originate from a woman aged 18-70 years with a cervical HPV16 infection that either progressed to CIN3+ or cleared (not recorded which).

Regarding this clone: The read halts 3 residues ahead of the CDR3 end, with the missing end drawn from the germline J gene. The J gene is TRBJ2-5, the V gene TRBV12-5, with 9 bases lining up with TRBD2. Germline lookup yields CDR1 LGHNT and CDR2 FRNRAP. Trimming removed 5 bases from V and 5 bases from J; junction bases left unmatched: 12. CDR3 length: 16 amino acids. The CDR3 DNA, read in part, is TGTGCTAGTGGTGCCCCCGGGACTAGCCGTTGGGAGACC. Its protein product is CASGAPGTSRWET. The CDR3 as a whole reads CASGAPGTSRWETQYF.

A remark on this clone: The read stops 3 residues short of the end of the CDR3; the missing end is completed from the germline J gene. This rearrangement joins TRBV20-1 to TRBJ2-1, with D possibly matching TRBD1 (5 bases). The CDR3 is made up of 13 amino acids. Germline V gene lookup returns CDR1 DFQATT and CDR2 SNEGSKA (reference sequence). The V end was cut by 5 bases, the J end by 7 bases, with 15 bases between. Partial CDR3 DNA: TGCAGTGCTGGGGCAAGCTTCTTGAATGAG. Translating it yields CSAGASFLNE. The full-length CDR3 reads as CSAGASFLNEQFF.

In regard to this clone: The read gets to within 3 residues of the CDR3 end, and the germline J gene fills in the rest. The chain recombines TRBV7-9 with TRBJ1-4; tentative D call: TRBD1 (6 bases). V was pared by 7 bases and J by 7 bases, with 19 bases between. This CDR3 has 15 residues. Germline-derived CDR1 and CDR2 are SEHNR and FQNEAQ (reference sequence). CDR3 DNA, as far as it was read: TGTGCCAGCACCACCGAGGAACAGGGTAGTGAAAAA. This sequence encodes CASTTEEQGSEK. The CDR3 as a whole reads CASTTEEQGSEKLFF.

Note on this clone: The read terminates 3 residues ahead of where the CDR3 ends, so the germline J gene completes it. The rearrangement joins TRBV7-2 to TRBJ1-2; TRBD1 is a possible D gene (5 bases). The CDR3 is made up of 14 amino acids. Looked up from germline, CDR1 is SGHTA and CDR2 is FQGNSA. The CDR3 here is CASSLAGGNYDYTF. CDR3 DNA (partial): TGTGCCAGCAGCTTAGCGGGGGGGAACTACGAC.

A note on this clone: Compared with germline, one end of the junction differs, possibly owing to a read error. With the read ending 3 residues before the CDR3 end, the germline J gene is used to fill in that end. V gene TRBV20-1 combines with J gene TRBJ2-5; TRBD2 matches 9 bases. The CDR3 spans 16 residues. Germline CDR1 and CDR2: DFQATT and SNEGSKA (reference sequence). The covered CDR3 bases are TGCAGTGCTGGAGAGGTTAGCGGGGGCCGTCAAGAGACC. This gives the protein CSAGEVSGGRQET. The full CDR3 protein is CSAGEVSGGRQETQYF.

To note about this clone: Coverage ceases 3 residues before the CDR3 finishes, and the germline J gene fills in the end. The rearrangement uses TRBV7-2 and TRBJ2-3; 9 bases are shared with TRBD1. Germline V gene sequence: CDR1 SGHTA, CDR2 FQGNSA. This CDR3 contains 15 residues. The CDR3 bases that were read are TGTGCCAGCAGTGCCGGGACAGGGTGGGGGGAGACG. Amino acids: CASSAGTGWGET. Given in full, the CDR3 is CASSAGTGWGETQYF.

In regard to this clone: The observed sequence ends 3 residues before the CDR3 terminus, with the missing tail filled in from the germline J gene. The gene calls are TRBV30 and TRBJ2-5; a possible D gene is TRBD2 (7 bases). This CDR3 region has 15 residues. CDR1 and CDR2 (germline): GTSNPN, SVGIG (reference sequence). V shed 0 bases and J shed 5 bases, with 16 bases lying between them. The sequenced CDR3 bases are TGTGCCTGGAGTGTAGGACTAGGGGGGCTTGAGACC. Translated, it gives CAWSVGLGGLET. The whole CDR3 sequence reads CAWSVGLGGLETQYF.

Notes on this clone: The CDR3 extends 3 residues past the end of the read, so its final part is completed from the germline J gene. This chain connects TRBV19 to TRBJ1-1; D ambiguous. The CDR3 has 12 amino acids. Germline V gives CDR1 LNHDA, CDR2 SQIVND (reference sequence). The CDR3 here is CASSIGRAEAFF. The part of the CDR3 DNA that was read is TGTGCCAGTAGTATTGGAAGGGCCGAA. Full variable domain (rest looked up from reference TRBV19 and TRBJ1-1): DGGITQSPKYLFRKEGQNVTLSCEQNLNHDAMYWYRQDPGQGLRLIYYSQIVNDFQKGDIAEGYSVSREKKESFPLTVTSAQKNPTAFYLCASSIGRAEAFFGQGTRLTVV.

Concerning this clone itself: The read falls 3 residues short of the CDR3 end, and the missing part is taken from the germline J gene. This chain connects TRBV20-1 to TRBJ2-7; 8 bases fit TRBD1. The V segment lost 6 bases and the J segment 2 bases; nucleotides outside the gene matches: 12. Germline lookup yields CDR1 DFQATT and CDR2 SNEGSKA (reference sequence). This CDR3 spans 15 amino acids. CDR3 sequence reads: CSASDPGGKTYEQYF. The CDR3 DNA, read in part, is TGCAGTGCAAGTGACCCAGGGGGCAAGACCTACGAG.

As for this clone: The CDR3 end lies 3 residues beyond the end of the read and is filled in from the germline J gene. The J gene is TRBJ2-1, the V gene TRBV2, with 9 bases fitting TRBD2. Germline CDR1 and CDR2: SNHLY and FYNNEI. The V segment lost 7 bases and the J segment 7 bases; nucleotides outside the gene matches: 14. CDR3 length: 16 residues. Incomplete CDR3 DNA: TGTGCCAGCACCTTTGGCGGGGGGGGCCGGTCGAATGAG. Translating gives CASTFGGGGRSNE. The entire CDR3 reads CASTFGGGGRSNEQFF. Full variable domain (remainder filled in from reference TRBV2 and TRBJ2-1): EPEVTQTPSHQVTQMGQEVILRCVPISNHLYFYWYRQILGQKVEFLVSFYNNEISEKSEIFDDQFSVERPDGSNFTLKIRSTKLEDSAMYFCASTFGGGGRSNEQFFGPGTRLTVL.

About this clone: The observed sequence ends 3 residues before the CDR3 terminus, with the missing tail filled in from the germline J gene. The chain joins TRBV9 to TRBJ2-5; D uncertain. V was clipped by 0 bases and J by 5 bases, with 14 bases between them. This CDR3 is 15 amino acids long. Germline values: CDR1 SGDLS, CDR2 YYNGEE. The CDR3: CASSVGSILGETQYF. CDR3 DNA, as far as it was read: TGTGCCAGCAGCGTAGGGTCGATATTAGGGGAGACC.

Regarding this clone: The read ends 3 residues early relative to the CDR3; the germline J gene fills the gap. V usage is TRBV7-2 and J usage is TRBJ2-7, with D perhaps TRBD2 (6 bases). The germline V gene encodes CDR1 SGHTA and CDR2 FQGNSA. Trimming removed 5 bases from V and 0 bases from J, with 14 bases in between. The CDR3 is made up of 15 amino acids. The CDR3 loop is CASSRIGEASYEQYF. Partial CDR3 DNA: TGTGCCAGCAGCCGGATAGGGGAGGCCTCCTACGAG. Using reference TRBV7-2 and TRBJ2-7 for the parts outside the CDR3, the full variable domain is GAGVSQSPSNKVTEKGKDVELRCDPISGHTALYWYRQSLGQGLEFLIYFQGNSAPDKSGLPSDRFSAERTGGSVSTLTIQRTQQEDSAVYLCASSRIGEASYEQYFGPGTRLTVT.

Comment on this clone: The missing CDR3 end, 3 residues past where the read stops, is filled in from the germline J gene. The chain employs TRBV5-4 and TRBJ1-2; D possibly corresponds to TRBD1 (6 bases). The germline V gene encodes CDR1 SGHNT and CDR2 YYREEE (reference sequence). V lost 2 bases to trimming and J lost 2 bases, with 16 bases between them. CDR3 length: 16 residues. The CDR3 reads CASSFGGGHWNYGYTF. The CDR3 DNA, read in part, is TGTGCCAGCAGCTTTGGCGGGGGGCATTGGAACTATGGC.

Points on this clone: The CDR3 end falls 3 residues outside the read, so it is completed with the germline J gene. The rearrangement joins TRBV18 to TRBJ1-1, with D possibly matching TRBD1 (5 bases). CDR1 is KGHSH, CDR2 LQKENI, per germline. The CDR3 contains 15 residues. The covered CDR3 bases are TGTGCCAGCTCACCACCGGGAAGAGGGGACTACGAG. It is translated as CASSPPGRGDYE. The complete CDR3 sequence is CASSPPGRGDYEAFF.

In regard to this clone: The CDR3 end falls 3 residues outside the read, so it is completed with the germline J gene. This chain links TRBV30 with TRBJ1-1; the match to TRBD1 covers 8 bases. This CDR3 has 13 amino acids. V lost 4 bases, J lost 5 bases, and 6 bases stayed unmatched. In germline, CDR1 is GTSNPN, CDR2 SVGIG (reference sequence). The part of the CDR3 DNA that was read is TGTGCCTGGAACGGACAGGGAAGGACTGAA. It specifies CAWNGQGRTE. The full CDR3 sequence reads CAWNGQGRTEAFF. Using reference TRBV30 and TRBJ1-1 for the parts outside the CDR3, the full variable domain is SQTIHQWPATLVQPVGSPLSLECTVEGTSNPNLYWYRQAAGRGLQLLFYSVGIGQISSEVPQNLSASRPQDRQFILSSKKLLLSDSGFYLCAWNGQGRTEAFFGQGTRLTVV.

In regard to this clone: The read terminates 3 residues ahead of where the CDR3 ends, so the germline J gene completes it. The chain is built from TRBV6-2 or TRBV6-3 and TRBJ2-3; TRBD2 agrees at 9 bases. V shed 6 bases and J 5 bases; nucleotides not matched to a gene: 6. This CDR3 contains 14 residues. The germline V gene encodes CDR1 MNHEY and CDR2 SVGEGT. The sequenced CDR3 bases are TGTGCCAGCAGCGCTAGCGGGGAGGTAGATACG. It is translated as CASSASGEVDT. From start to end, the CDR3 is CASSASGEVDTQYF.

For this clone: The read falls 3 residues short of the CDR3 end, and the missing part is taken from the germline J gene. The chain has TRBV18 and TRBJ1-4; 7 nucleotides agree with TRBD1. Trimming removed 3 bases from V and 0 bases from J; junction bases left unmatched: 1. Looked up from germline, CDR1 is KGHSH and CDR2 is LQKENI. CDR3 length: 15 amino acids. The CDR3 DNA, read in part, is TGTGCCAGCTCACCTACAGGGGCAACTAATGAAAAA. Amino acid sequence: CASSPTGATNEK. The full CDR3 sequence reads CASSPTGATNEKLFF. Based on the CDR3 plus reference TRBV18 and TRBJ1-4, the full variable domain is NAGVMQNPRHLVRRRGQEARLRCSPMKGHSHVYWYRQLPEEGLKFMVYLQKENIIDESGMPKERFSAEFPKEGPSILRIQQVVRGDSAAYFCASSPTGATNEKLFFGSGTQLSVL.

A word on this clone: The read ends 3 residues early relative to the CDR3; the germline J gene fills the gap. The J gene is TRBJ1-2, the V gene TRBV11-3; D is undetermined. CDR1 and CDR2 (germline): SGHNT, YENEEA. The CDR3 loop spans 12 amino acids. The V end lost 2 bases, the J end lost 6 bases, and 7 bases lay between the germline ends. Incomplete CDR3 DNA: TGTGCCAGCAGCTTAAACGGTAATGGC. Protein: CASSLNGNG. The CDR3 reads in full as CASSLNGNGYTF.

On this clone itself: The CDR3 goes on 3 residues after the read ends, and that part is filled in from the germline J gene. The chain joins TRBV29-1 to TRBJ2-3; D may be TRBD2 (5 bases). V lost 6 bases and J lost 0, with 13 bases in between. The CDR3 spans 14 residues. Germline loops: CDR1 SQVTM, CDR2 ANQGSEA. This CDR3 reads CSVEGLTSTDTQYF. CDR3 DNA, as far as it was read: TGCAGCGTCGAGGGTTTGACCAGCACAGATACG.

Notes on this clone: The read terminates 3 residues ahead of where the CDR3 ends, so the germline J gene completes it. The V call is TRBV28, the J call TRBJ2-3; TRBD1 matches at 7 bases. There are 17 residues in the CDR3. The germline CDR1 and CDR2 sequences are MDHEN and SYDVKM. The CDR3 reads CASSSSQGKWGNQPQYF. The DNA read from the CDR3 is TGTGCCAGCAGTTCTTCACAGGGGAAGTGGGGCAATCAGCCG.

In regard to this clone: Read coverage stops 3 residues before the CDR3 terminus; the germline J gene supplies the remainder. The chain uses TRBV7-2 and TRBJ1-2; D is unclear. This CDR3 has 14 residues. The V gene lost 1 base and the J gene lost 6 bases, with 12 bases spanning the gap. Per the germline V gene, CDR1 is SGHTA and CDR2 is FQGNSA. The CDR3 reads CASSLGVIGDGYTF. The CDR3 bases that were read are TGTGCCAGCAGCTTAGGTGTGATCGGGGATGGC.

Its frequency marks this clone as medium-sized (0.01 to 0.1%). The sequenced fragment ends 3 residues before the CDR3 boundary, so the rest is inferred from the germline J gene. V usage is TRBV29-1 and J usage is TRBJ2-3; 11 positions match TRBD2. Germline assignment: CDR1 SQVTM and CDR2 ANQGSEA. The CDR3 runs to 16 residues. V shed 2 bases, J shed 1 base, and the junction held 5 bases outside the gene matches. CDR3 DNA (partial): TGCAGCGTTGAACCCATACTAGCGGGGGGCACAGATACG. This encodes CSVEPILAGGTDT. The full-length CDR3 reads as CSVEPILAGGTDTQYF.

With respect to this clone: The DNA ends 3 residues before the CDR3 does, and the rest of the CDR3 is filled in from the germline J gene. The chain has TRBV29-1 and TRBJ2-2, with D possibly being TRBD2 (5 bases). This CDR3 is 11 amino acids long. The germline CDR1 and CDR2 sequences are SQVTM and ANQGSEA. V was cut by 4 bases and J by 5 bases, with 5 bases left in between. The CDR3 loop is CSVGGTGELFF. The CDR3 bases that were read are TGCAGCGTTGGAGGGACCGGGGAG.

Points on this clone: The read terminates 3 residues before the CDR3 end, so the remaining end is supplied by the germline J gene. The J gene is TRBJ1-1, the V gene TRBV19; 12 bases fit TRBD1. The CDR3 is made up of 16 amino acids. Trimming took 5 bases from V and 4 from J; bases not matched to a gene: 8. Looked up from germline, CDR1 is LNHDA and CDR2 is SQIVND (reference sequence). The CDR3 is CASSRIGDRGPTEAFF. The CDR3 DNA, read in part, is TGTGCCAGTAGTCGTATCGGGGACAGGGGGCCCACTGAA.

Concerning this clone itself: With the read ending 3 residues before the CDR3 end, the germline J gene is used to fill in that end. V gene TRBV11-3 combines with J gene TRBJ1-1; D unclear. The length of the CDR3 is 13 residues. Germline V lookup: CDR1 SGHNT, CDR2 YENEEA. Trimming took 5 bases from V and 6 from J, leaving 13 bases between them. CDR3 in amino acids: CASSAAGRAEAFF. The DNA read from the CDR3 is TGTGCCAGCAGCGCAGCGGGGAGGGCTGAA.

To note about this clone: The CDR3 end is not reached by the read, which stops 3 residues before it; the germline J gene fills it in. The rearrangement links TRBV29-1 to TRBJ1-1, with D tentatively TRBD1 (5 bases). In germline, CDR1 is SQVTM, CDR2 ANQGSEA. V lost 7 bases and J lost 1, with 10 bases in between. CDR3 length: 12 residues. Incomplete CDR3 DNA: TGCAGCGGGTGGGGGGGGAACACTGAA. Translating gives CSGWGGNTE. The complete CDR3 reads CSGWGGNTEAFF.